The clone carrying this TCR beta chain was observed at least ten times. The antigen remains unidentified. There are 15 residues in the CDR3. V was pared by 5 bases and J by 1 base, with 9 bases of the junction left unmatched. Germline CDR1 and CDR2: DFQATT and SNEGSKA (reference sequence). The second PCR ran roughly 6 to 11 cycles with a sample-barcoded 5' primer and J-beta primers. MiXCR was run by TCRdb on the 5' RACE reads, yielding one entry per CDR3 protein. The repertoire includes about 640,000 distinct CDR3 sequences, around 43% of them detected once, and approximately 29% sits in the top ten. The source of the sample is a study of blood T cells in healthy people across ages. As for the study in general: The template switching approach captured approximately one barcoded beta molecule for every two T cells.

Study findings and constraints: A roughly linear fall in TCR beta diversity per million T cells was seen with increasing age.

This chain joins TRBV20-1 and TRBJ1-2; 8 bases are shared with TRBD1. Sequenced material: blood. The TCR comes from a man at least 80 years old in good health. The DNA of the CDR3 is TGCAGTGCTGGCAGGGGGCGAGGGGGTAACTATGGCTACACCTTC. Translation: CSAGRGRGGNYGYTF.